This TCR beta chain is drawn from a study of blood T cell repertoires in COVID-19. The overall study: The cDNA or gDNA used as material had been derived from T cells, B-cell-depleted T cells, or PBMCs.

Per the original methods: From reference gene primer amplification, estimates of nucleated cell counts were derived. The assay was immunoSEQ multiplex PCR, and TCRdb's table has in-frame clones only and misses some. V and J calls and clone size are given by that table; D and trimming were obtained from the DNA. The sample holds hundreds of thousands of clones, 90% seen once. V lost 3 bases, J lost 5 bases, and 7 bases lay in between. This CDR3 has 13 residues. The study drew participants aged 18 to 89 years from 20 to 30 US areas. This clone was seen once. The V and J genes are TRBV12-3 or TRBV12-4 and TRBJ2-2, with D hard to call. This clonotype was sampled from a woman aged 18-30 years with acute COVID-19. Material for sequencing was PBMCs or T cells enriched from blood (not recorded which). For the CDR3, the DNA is TGTGCCAGCAGTTTTGTCCCGACCGGGGAGCTGTTTTTT. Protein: CASSFVPTGELFF.